This record concerns one T cell receptor (beta chain) sequence. Its antigen is unknown. The method was immunoSEQ multiplex PCR; TCRdb's version includes in-frame clones alone and lacks a portion of them. This table holds around 69,000 clones, approximately 96% found once. The CDR3 totals 14 residues. Germline values: CDR1 MRHNA, CDR2 SNTAGT. Unmatched junction bases numbered 4, after V lost 6 bases and J lost 2 bases. The entry originates in a study of cytomegalovirus exposure and HLA in healthy donors. About the research overall: A later analysis reported the approximately 120 validation repertoires used the same platform as the 550 to 700 first-cohort repertoires.

Study findings and constraints: As was reported, the classifier diagnosed cytomegalovirus status with high specificity and sensitivity. The majority of TCR sequences were rare, yet some public TCRs appeared in many donors.

The source is a woman between 18 and 29 years old in good health and CMV-seropositive. The chain links TRBV6-4 to TRBJ2-3, with 8 bases that match TRBD2. Sequenced: PBMCs. CDR3 sequence: CASRAGVSTDTQYF. Here the CDR3 DNA reads TGTGCCAGCAGAGCGGGAGTGTCCACAGATACGCAGTATTTT.